A few counts support the clone carrying this TCR beta chain. With a J-beta primer mix and a sample-barcoded 5' primer, a second PCR ran about 6 to 11 cycles. Each CDR3 protein is one row after TCRdb ran MiXCR on the 5' RACE reads. This sample has roughly 550,000 distinct CDR3 sequences, with about 24% found just once. Per sample, no less than 6 micrograms of total RNA were extracted. The record originates from a study of blood T cells in healthy people across ages. About the research overall: With template switching, about one barcoded beta molecule was captured per two T cells.

The germline V gene encodes CDR1 SGHDT and CDR2 YYEEEE. The CDR3 consists of 14 residues. The trim removed 0 bases at V and 7 bases at J, leaving 4 bases unmatched. This sample also appeared in a second study, on T cells of mothers and their children. That report adds: Three healthy Caucasian mothers, along with their six children, served as the donors. Maternal samples each gave over 9 million TCR beta CDR3 reads, and child samples roughly 3 million each.

This clonotype originated in a boy younger than 18 in good health. The sample comprised blood. The chain carries TRBV5-6 and TRBJ2-1, with 7 bases identical to TRBD2. The CDR3, as DNA: TGTGCCAGCAGCTTGGTTCTAGCGGAAAATGAGCAGTTCTTC. This sequence encodes CASSLVLAENEQFF. Full variable domain (rest looked up from reference TRBV5-6 and TRBJ2-1): DAGVTQSPTHLIKTRGQQVTLRCSPKSGHDTVSWYQQALGQGPQFIFQYYEEEERQRGNFPDRFSGHQFPNYSSELNVNALLLGDSALYLCASSLVLAENEQFFGPGTRLTVL.